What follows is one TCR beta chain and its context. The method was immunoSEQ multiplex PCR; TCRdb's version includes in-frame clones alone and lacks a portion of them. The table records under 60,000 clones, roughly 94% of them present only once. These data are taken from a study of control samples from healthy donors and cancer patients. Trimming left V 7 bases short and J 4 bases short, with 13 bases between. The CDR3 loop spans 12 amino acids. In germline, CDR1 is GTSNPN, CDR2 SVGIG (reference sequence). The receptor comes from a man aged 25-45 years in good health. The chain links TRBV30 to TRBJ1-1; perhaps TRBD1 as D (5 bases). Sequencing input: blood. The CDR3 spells CALGRGITEAFF. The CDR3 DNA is TGTGCCTTGGGACGGGGTATCACTGAAGCTTTCTTT.